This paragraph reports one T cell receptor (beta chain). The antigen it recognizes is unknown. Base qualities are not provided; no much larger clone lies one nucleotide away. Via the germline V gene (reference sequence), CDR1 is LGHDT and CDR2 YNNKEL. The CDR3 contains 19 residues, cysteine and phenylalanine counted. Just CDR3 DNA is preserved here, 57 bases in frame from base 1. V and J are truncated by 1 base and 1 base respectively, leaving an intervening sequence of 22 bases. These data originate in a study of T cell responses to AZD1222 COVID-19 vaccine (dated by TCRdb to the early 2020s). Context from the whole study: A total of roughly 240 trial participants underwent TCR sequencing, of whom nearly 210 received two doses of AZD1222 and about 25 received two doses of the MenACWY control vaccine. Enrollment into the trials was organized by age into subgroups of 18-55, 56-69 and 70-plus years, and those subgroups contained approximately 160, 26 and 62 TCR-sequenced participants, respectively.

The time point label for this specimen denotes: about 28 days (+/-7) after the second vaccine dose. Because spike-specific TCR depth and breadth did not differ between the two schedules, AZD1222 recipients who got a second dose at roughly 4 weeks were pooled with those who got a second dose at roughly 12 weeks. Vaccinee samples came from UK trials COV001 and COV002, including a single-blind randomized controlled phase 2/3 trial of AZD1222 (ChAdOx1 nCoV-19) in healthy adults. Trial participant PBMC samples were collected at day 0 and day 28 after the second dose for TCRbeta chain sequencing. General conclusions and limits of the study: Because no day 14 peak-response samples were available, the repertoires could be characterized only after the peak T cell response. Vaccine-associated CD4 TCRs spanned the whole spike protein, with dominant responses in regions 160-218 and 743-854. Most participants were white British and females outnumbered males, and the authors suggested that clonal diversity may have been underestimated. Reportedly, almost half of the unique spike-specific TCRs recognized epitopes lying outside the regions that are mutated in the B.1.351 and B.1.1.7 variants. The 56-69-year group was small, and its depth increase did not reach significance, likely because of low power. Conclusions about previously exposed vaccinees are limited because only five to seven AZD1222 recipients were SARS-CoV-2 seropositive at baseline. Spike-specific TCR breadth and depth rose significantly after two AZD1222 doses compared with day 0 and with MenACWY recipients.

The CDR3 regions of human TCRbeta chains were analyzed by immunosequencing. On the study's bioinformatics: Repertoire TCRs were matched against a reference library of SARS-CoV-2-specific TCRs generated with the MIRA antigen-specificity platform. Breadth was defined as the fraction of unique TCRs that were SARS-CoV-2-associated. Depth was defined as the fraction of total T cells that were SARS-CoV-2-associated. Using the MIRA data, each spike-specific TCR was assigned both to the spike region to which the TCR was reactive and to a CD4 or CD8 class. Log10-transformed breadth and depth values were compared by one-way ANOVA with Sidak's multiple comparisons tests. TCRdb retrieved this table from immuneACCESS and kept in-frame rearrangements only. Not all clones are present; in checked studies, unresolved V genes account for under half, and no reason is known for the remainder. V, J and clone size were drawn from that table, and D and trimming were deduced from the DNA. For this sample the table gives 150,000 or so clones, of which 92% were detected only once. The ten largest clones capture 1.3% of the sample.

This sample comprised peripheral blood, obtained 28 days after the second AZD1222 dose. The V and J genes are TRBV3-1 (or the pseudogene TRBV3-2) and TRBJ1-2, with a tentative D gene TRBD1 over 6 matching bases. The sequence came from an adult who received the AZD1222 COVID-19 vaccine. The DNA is TGTGCCAGCAGCCAAGTTGGCGGCTCTTCTAGGGACAATAACTATGGCTACACCTTC. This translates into CASSQVGGSSRDNNYGYTF.